These 21 T cell receptor beta chains were all obtained from the same sample, sequenced in a study of a mutant IDH1 vaccine in newly diagnosed glioma. No antigen is known for these receptors. Time point in this sample: week 23, last vaccination. In the vaccine, a single dose held 300 ug of the mutant IDH1 20-mer peptide, along with topical imiquimod. Here immunoSEQ multiplex PCR was the method, and the copy in TCRdb shows in-frame clones only, minus some. This sample has around 76,000 clones, with around 85% found just once. Specimen: PBMCs, collected from a glioma patient whose treatment included an IDH1 peptide vaccine. The origin of the receptors is a woman between 45 and 60 years old with glioma.

This chain joins TRBV28 and TRBJ2-7; 7 bases line up with TRBD1. In germline, CDR1 is MDHEN, CDR2 SYDVKM. Trimming took 1 base from V and 2 from J; bases not matched to a gene: 8. The CDR3 loop spans 16 amino acids. The CDR3 bases are TGTGCCAGCAGTTTATTTGAGGGGGCCGTAACCTACGAGCAGTACTTC. Protein product: CASSLFEGAVTYEQYF.

CDR3 DNA: TGTGCCAGCAGTGTTAACAGGGGGGACGGGGAGCTGTTTTTT. Protein: CASSVNRGDGELFF. The chain uses TRBV6-1 and TRBJ2-2, with 8 nucleotides matching TRBD1. CDR1 is MNHNS, CDR2 SASEGT, per germline. The trim removed 4 bases at V and 7 bases at J, leaving 5 bases unmatched. CDR3 length equals 14 residues.

CDR3 loop: CASSQTSGTSYEQYF. DNA of the CDR3: TGCGCCAGCAGCCAAACTAGCGGGACCTCCTACGAGCAGTACTTC. The chain recombines TRBV4-1 with TRBJ2-7, with 10 positions matching TRBD2. V gave up 2 bases and J gave up 0 bases; unmatched junction bases: 1. The CDR3 extends over 15 amino acids. Per germline, CDR1 MGHRA and CDR2 YSYEKL.

V usage is TRBV7-2 and J usage is TRBJ2-6; D possibly corresponds to TRBD1 (5 bases). CDR3 length: 13 residues. Trimming left V 5 bases short and J 9 bases short, with 11 bases between. Germline CDR1 and CDR2: SGHTA and FQGNSA. CDR3 residues: CASSHPRVNVLTF. The CDR3 DNA is TGTGCCAGCAGCCATCCCAGGGTCAACGTCCTGACTTTC. Using reference TRBV7-2 and TRBJ2-6 for the parts outside the CDR3, the full variable domain is GAGVSQSPSNKVTEKGKDVELRCDPISGHTALYWYRQSLGQGLEFLIYFQGNSAPDKSGLPSDRFSAERTGGSVSTLTIQRTQQEDSAVYLCASSHPRVNVLTFGAGSRLTVL.

The genes are TRBV30 and TRBJ1-6, with unresolved D. The CDR3 contains 15 residues. Trimming removed 1 base from V and 0 bases from J, with 7 bases in between. Germline lookup yields CDR1 GTSNPN and CDR2 SVGIG (reference sequence). CDR3 in amino acids: CAWSEVSSYNSPLHF. The CDR3 DNA reads as TGTGCCTGGAGTGAGGTCAGCTCCTATAATTCACCCCTCCACTTT.

This clone was seen only once. The gene calls are TRBV6-1 and TRBJ1-5, with D unclear. V lost 10 bases and J lost 0, with 16 bases in between. Germline values: CDR1 MNHNS, CDR2 SASEGT. The CDR3 is made up of 15 amino acids. The CDR3 reads CATQLLWNSNQPQHF. As DNA, the CDR3 is TGTGCCACCCAGTTACTATGGAATAGCAATCAGCCCCAGCATTTT.

Turning to this clone: This same CDR3 is encoded by further DNA sequences in the sample. The V and J genes are TRBV18 and TRBJ2-5, with no clear D. From germline, CDR1 is KGHSH and CDR2 LQKENI. V shed 1 base and J shed 4 bases, with 1 base lying between them. The CDR3 loop spans 11 amino acids. The chain's CDR3 is CASSPRETQYF. In nucleotides, the CDR3 is TGTGCCAGCTCACCACGAGAGACCCAGTACTTC.

This clone was observed a handful of times. This chain links TRBV18 with TRBJ1-1; D gene ambiguous. Germline CDR1 is KGHSH and CDR2 is LQKENI. The CDR3 sequence is 14 residues long. The ends were cut back, 3 bases at V and 4 bases at J, with 12 bases in the middle. CDR3 loop: CASSPGGRVTEAFF. In DNA form, the CDR3 reads TGTGCCAGCTCACCTGGAGGACGGGTCACTGAAGCTTTCTTT.

The rearrangement uses TRBV4-2 and TRBJ1-4; D is undetermined. V gave up 1 base and J gave up 0 bases, with 6 bases separating them. The germline V gene has CDR1 LGHNA and CDR2 YNFKEQ. CDR3 length: 15 residues. The CDR3 region is CASSQAGSTNEKLFF. In nucleotides, the CDR3 is TGTGCCAGCAGCCAAGCAGGCTCAACTAATGAAAAACTGTTTTTT.

This clone was counted only a few times. This sequence joins TRBV5-6 and TRBJ1-3; D call uncertain. CDR1 is SGHDT, CDR2 YYEEEE, per germline. V was trimmed by 4 bases and J by 4 bases, leaving 15 bases between them. CDR3 length equals 15 residues. CDR3 amino acids: CASSPPKAGGNTIYF. CDR3 DNA: TGTGCCAGCAGCCCACCAAAAGCGGGGGGAAACACCATATATTTT.

This clone was recorded once. V gene TRBV15 combines with J gene TRBJ1-3, with D unclear. The CDR3 runs 18 residues. CDR1 and CDR2 (germline): LNHNV, YYDKDF (reference sequence). Trimming removed 3 bases from V and 0 bases from J, with 18 bases in between. The CDR3 DNA is TGTGCCACCAGCAGTCCTGGACGGAGCGGCATCTCTGGAAACACCATATATTTT. Translating gives CATSSPGRSGISGNTIYF.

The V call is TRBV2, the J call TRBJ2-1, with TRBD2 identical over 7 bases. Germline CDR1 is SNHLY and CDR2 is FYNNEI. This CDR3 has 14 amino acids. V was pared by 3 bases and J by 5 bases, with 4 bases of the junction left unmatched. CDR3 region: CASSDMRGNNEQFF. The DNA of the CDR3 is TGTGCCAGCAGTGATATGCGGGGGAACAATGAGCAGTTCTTC.

This chain links TRBV7-9 with TRBJ2-7, with D possibly TRBD2 on 5 matching bases. This CDR3 comprises 14 residues. Trimming took 4 bases from V and 2 from J, leaving 12 bases between them. Looked up from germline, CDR1 is SEHNR and CDR2 is FQNEAQ (reference sequence). The CDR3 spells CASSSREGPYEQYF. The DNA for the CDR3 is TGTGCCAGCAGCTCCCGAGAGGGTCCCTACGAGCAGTACTTC.

The rearrangement joins TRBV19 to TRBJ2-3; the D call may be TRBD1 or TRBD2 (5 bases each). Germline V CDR1 and CDR2: LNHDA, SQIVND (reference sequence). The CDR3 is made up of 13 amino acids. V lost 5 bases and J 9 bases, leaving 15 bases between the germline ends. DNA for the CDR3: TGTGCCAGTAGTGGGCAGCTTCGGGGCACGCAGTATTTT. The encoded protein is CASSGQLRGTQYF.

The genes are TRBV14 and TRBJ2-1; 8 bases align to TRBD2. With 5 bases clipped from V and 4 bases from J, the junction kept 7 bases outside the gene matches. Germline values: CDR1 SGHDN, CDR2 FVKESK. The length of the CDR3 is 15 residues. The DNA of the CDR3 is TGTGCCAGCAGCTACGGACTAGCTCGATACAATGAGCAGTTCTTC. As protein: CASSYGLARYNEQFF.

The chain links TRBV28 to TRBJ1-1; D is undetermined. CDR3 length: 11 residues. CDR1 MDHEN and CDR2 SYDVKM come from the germline V gene. V lost 6 bases and J lost 1, with 3 bases in between. CDR3: CASSENTEAFF. CDR3 nucleotide sequence: TGTGCCAGCAGCGAGAACACTGAAGCTTTCTTT.

This chain joins TRBV7-2 and TRBJ2-3, with 8 bases fitting TRBD2. The V and J ends lost 2 bases and 2 bases, in that order; junction bases with no gene match: 3. Germline loops: CDR1 SGHTA, CDR2 FQGNSA. The CDR3 sequence is 15 residues long. The CDR3 region is CASSLRREDTDTQYF. In DNA, the CDR3 is TGTGCCAGCAGCTTAAGGCGGGAGGACACAGATACGCAGTATTTT.

V usage is TRBV2 and J usage is TRBJ1-2; 8 positions match TRBD1. The germline V gene encodes CDR1 SNHLY and CDR2 FYNNEI. After removal of 0 bases from V and 0 bases from J, the junction contained 18 bases not matched to a gene. This CDR3 has 21 residues. This CDR3 reads CASSEAGIRGQGLYSNYGYTF. In DNA, the CDR3 is TGTGCCAGCAGTGAAGCGGGCATACGAGGACAGGGCCTGTATTCTAACTATGGCTACACCTTC.

The chain carries TRBV4-1 and TRBJ2-3, with D perhaps being TRBD1 or TRBD2 (6 bases each). The ends were cut back, 3 bases at V and 12 bases at J, with 13 bases in the middle. Per the germline V gene, CDR1 is MGHRA and CDR2 is YSYEKL. The CDR3 contains 12 residues. The CDR3 DNA follows: TGCGCCAGCAGCCATAGGGGGACTCCTCAGTATTTT. This sequence encodes CASSHRGTPQYF.

The chain uses TRBV27 and TRBJ1-6; D unclear. The CDR3 contains 13 residues. CDR1 is MNHEY and CDR2 is SMNVEV in the germline V gene (reference sequence). Trimming took 5 bases from V and 7 from J, leaving 9 bases between them. The DNA of the CDR3 is TGTGCCAGCAGTCCGCAAGGGAATTCACCCCTCCACTTT. Encoded protein: CASSPQGNSPLHF.

The chain couples TRBV10-1 to TRBJ2-3; 11 bases match TRBD2. V lost 2 bases, J lost 4 bases, and 8 bases stayed unmatched. Germline V gives CDR1 WNHNN, CDR2 SYGVQD (reference sequence). The CDR3 loop spans 17 amino acids. CDR3 sequence reads: CASSEKLAGEAADTQYF. CDR3 nucleotides: TGCGCCAGCAGTGAGAAACTAGCGGGAGAAGCAGCAGATACGCAGTATTTT.